This T cell receptor beta chain was sequenced for a study of blood T cells in healthy people across ages. Investigators took about 9.1 milliliters of peripheral blood from every donor. Total RNA, at least 6 micrograms per sample, was extracted from PBMCs. The CDR3 covers 16 residues. The V gene lost 0 bases and the J gene lost 2 bases, with 13 bases spanning the gap. The V gene's germline CDR1 is MNHEY and CDR2 SVGAGI. Then a second PCR, running roughly 7 to 11 cycles, was carried out with a sample-barcoded 5' primer and a J-beta primer mix. One entry per CDR3 protein results from TCRdb running MiXCR on the 5' RACE reads. The data hold around 970,000 distinct CDR3 sequences, with roughly 51% observed a single time.

The clonotype comes from a woman aged 55-70 years in good health. Sequencing used blood. V is TRBV6-5 and J is TRBJ2-5; D unresolved. The CDR3 sequence is CASSYSGTLKQETQYF. CDR3 coding DNA: TGTGCCAGCAGTTACTCGGGAACACTAAAACAAGAGACCCAGTACTTC.